Given below is one T cell receptor beta chain in context. The data stem from a study of blood T cell repertoires in COVID-19. Some clones are missing from TCRdb's copy, which holds only in-frame ones; the method was immunoSEQ multiplex PCR. Among about 210,000 clones listed, 83% were seen once. The J segment lost 4 bases and the V segment lost 4 bases, leaving 9 bases of the junction unmatched. The CDR3 has 15 amino acids. Germline assignment: CDR1 LGHNA and CDR2 YSLEER. The gene calls are TRBV4-3 and TRBJ2-5; 7 positions match TRBD1. Sequencing was done on a sample of peripheral blood. The origin of this receptor is a man aged 45-65 years with active or convalescent COVID-19. The CDR3 sequence is CASSRNLGTAETQYF. The CDR3 bases are TGCGCCAGCAGCCGAAACCTCGGGACAGCAGAGACCCAGTACTTC.